The 8 T cell receptor beta chains listed next were all sequenced from one sample in a study of cytomegalovirus exposure and HLA in healthy donors. The study ran its PCR with 60 Vbeta and 13 Jbeta primers. Profiling relied on immunoSEQ multiplex PCR, and the TCRdb table lists in-frame clones only, not all of them. Here the sample spans some 60,000 clones, approximately 80% being singletons. The sequenced material came from PBMCs. The origin of the receptors is a man in his forties in good health and CMV-seronegative.

This clone has only one observation. The chain recombines TRBV14 with TRBJ2-2; TRBD1 might be the D (6 bases). V gave up 4 bases and J gave up 2 bases, with 11 bases separating them. Germline V lookup: CDR1 SGHDN, CDR2 FVKESK. This CDR3 comprises 15 residues. CDR3 nucleotides: TGTGCCAGCAGCCCTCCGGGACAAAACACCGGGGAGCTGTTTTTT. It yields the protein CASSPPGQNTGELFF.

This sequence joins TRBV2 and TRBJ2-2; 10 bases are shared with TRBD1. The trim removed 8 bases at V and 5 bases at J, leaving 11 bases unmatched. Germline assignment: CDR1 SNHLY and CDR2 FYNNEI. The CDR3 totals 16 residues. The CDR3 DNA sequence: TGTGCCAGCCTCGAAAGGGACAGGGGTGGTACCGGGGAGCTGTTTTTT. Translation: CASLERDRGGTGELFF.

The chain links TRBV6-5 to TRBJ2-1; 9 bases are a match to TRBD2. This CDR3 is 13 amino acids long. The trim removed 6 bases at V and 6 bases at J, leaving 3 bases unmatched. The germline CDR1 and CDR2 sequences are MNHEY and SVGAGI. In nucleotides, the CDR3 is TGTGCCAGCAGACGCGGGGGGGGCAATGAGCAGTTCTTC. Encoded protein: CASRRGGGNEQFF.

This sequence joins TRBV7-9 and TRBJ1-1; D gene uncertain. The germline gives CDR1 SEHNR, CDR2 FQNEAQ (reference sequence). The CDR3 has 12 residues. V lost 6 bases and J 3 bases, leaving 8 bases between the germline ends. As DNA, the CDR3 is TGTGCCAGCAGGGGGAGATACACTGAAGCTTTCTTT. It translates to CASRGRYTEAFF.

The CDR3 protein is CASSFGTEEAFF. The CDR3 DNA reads as TGTGCCAGCAGCTTCGGTACTGAAGAAGCTTTCTTT. This sequence joins TRBV7-9 and TRBJ1-1; D unresolved. Between the trimmed V and J ends, which lost 3 bases and 8 bases, there was a span of 10 bases. Germline CDR1 is SEHNR and CDR2 is FQNEAQ (reference sequence). The CDR3 extends over 12 amino acids.

The J gene is TRBJ2-2, the V gene TRBV2, with 8 nucleotides matching TRBD1. Germline trimming cut 6 bases from V and 1 base from J; bases unmatched to any gene: 4. Germline CDR1 reads SNHLY; CDR2 reads FYNNEI. This CDR3 has 15 amino acids. CDR3 region: CASRRGTGNTGELFF. CDR3 nucleotides: TGTGCCAGCAGGAGAGGGACAGGGAACACCGGGGAGCTGTTTTTT.

The chain employs TRBV7-2 and TRBJ1-5, with 11 positions matching TRBD1. The CDR3 spans 16 residues. Germline V lookup: CDR1 SGHTA, CDR2 FQGNSA. J was trimmed by 6 bases and V by 5 bases; bases with no gene match: 9. In DNA, the CDR3 is TGTGCCAGCAGCCCAGGGGGACAGGGGGTAGTTCAGCCCCAGCATTTT. As protein: CASSPGGQGVVQPQHF.

The chain links TRBV28 to TRBJ1-4; D gene uncertain. V was shortened by 2 bases and J by 8 bases, with 12 bases between the two germline ends. Germline V gene sequence: CDR1 MDHEN, CDR2 SYDVKM. The CDR3 is 14 amino acids. CDR3 coding DNA: TGTGCCAGCAGTTTAACCGGAGCGGCCGAAAAACTGTTTTTT. This encodes CASSLTGAAEKLFF.